This T cell receptor (beta chain) appears in the sequencing data of a study of cytomegalovirus exposure and HLA in healthy donors. V lost 2 bases and J 5 bases, leaving 13 bases between the germline ends. The germline V gene encodes CDR1 SGHRS and CDR2 YFSETQ. The CDR3 spans 14 residues. PCR involved 60 Vbeta and 13 Jbeta primers. Profiled with immunoSEQ multiplex PCR; TCRdb holds only in-frame clones, not every one. The sample table includes about 110,000 clones. The source material was PBMCs. The sequence derives from a man aged 45-65 years in good health and CMV-seronegative. This sequence joins TRBV5-1 and TRBJ1-2; the D gene is possibly TRBD1 (5 bases). Here the CDR3 DNA reads TGCGCCAGCAGCTTAAGCAGGGCATCTTATGGCTACACCTTC. Translating gives CASSLSRASYGYTF.